The rows below give T cell receptor beta chains drawn from one sample of a study of blood T cell repertoires in COVID-19. TCRdb keeps only in-frame clones here, not all; method: immunoSEQ multiplex PCR. The sample contains 150,000 to 200,000 clones, approximately 86% of which appear only once. Source material: PBMCs or T cells enriched from blood (not recorded which). The receptors shown here come from a woman aged 40 to 49 in a cohort exposed to, infected with or recovered from COVID-19 (not recorded which). The CDR3 runs from the conserved cysteine through the conserved F or W. D genes are given only for firm matches. Only part of the rows carry a size: once, few, many, or a class if the clone is expanded.

d_call: -; j_call: TRBJ1-1; v_call: TRBV4-1; clone_size: -; cdr3_aa: CASSQDPGNEAFF; cdr3_nt: TGCGCCAGCAGCCAAGATCCGGGGAATGAAGCTTTCTTT
d_call: -; j_call: TRBJ1-2; v_call: TRBV29-1; clone_size: -; cdr3_aa: CSVRTGNYGYTF; cdr3_nt: TGCAGCGTCCGCACGGGTAACTATGGCTACACCTTC
d_call: TRBD2; j_call: TRBJ2-5; v_call: TRBV7-8; clone_size: once; cdr3_aa: CASSLGLGETQYF; cdr3_nt: TGTGCCAGCAGCTTGGGACTAGGAGAGACCCAGTACTTC
d_call: -; j_call: TRBJ2-2; v_call: TRBV6-4; clone_size: -; cdr3_aa: CASRGREATGELFF; cdr3_nt: TGTGCCAGCCGCGGCCGAGAAGCCACCGGGGAGCTGTTTTTT
d_call: TRBD1; j_call: TRBJ2-3; v_call: TRBV7-9; clone_size: -; cdr3_aa: CASSHVGTGGLDTQYF; cdr3_nt: TGTGCCAGCAGCCATGTGGGGACAGGGGGCTTGGATACGCAGTATTTT
d_call: TRBD2; j_call: TRBJ2-5; v_call: TRBV14; clone_size: -; cdr3_aa: CASSRTSGAETQYF; cdr3_nt: TGTGCCAGCAGCCGGACTAGCGGGGCTGAGACCCAGTACTTC
d_call: -; j_call: TRBJ1-1; v_call: TRBV7-6; clone_size: -; cdr3_aa: CASSLGPSSETEAFF; cdr3_nt: TGTGCCAGCAGCTTAGGACCCTCAAGCGAAACTGAAGCTTTCTTT
d_call: -; j_call: TRBJ1-5; v_call: TRBV28; clone_size: -; cdr3_aa: CASSLREYSNQPQHF; cdr3_nt: TGTGCCAGCAGTTTACGAGAGTATAGCAATCAGCCCCAGCATTTT
d_call: TRBD1; j_call: TRBJ2-7; v_call: TRBV2; clone_size: once; cdr3_aa: CASSEHEGDRFYEQYF; cdr3_nt: TGTGCCAGCAGTGAACATGAAGGGGACAGGTTCTACGAGCAGTACTTC
d_call: TRBD2; j_call: TRBJ2-2; v_call: TRBV6-4; clone_size: -; cdr3_aa: CASSPRGLADLNTGELFF; cdr3_nt: TGTGCCAGCAGTCCAAGGGGACTAGCGGACTTAAACACCGGGGAGCTGTTTTTT
d_call: TRBD1; j_call: TRBJ1-2; v_call: TRBV18; clone_size: -; cdr3_aa: CASSHGTAQRDAYGYTF; cdr3_nt: TGTGCCAGCTCTCATGGGACAGCTCAACGAGACGCTTATGGCTACACCTTC
d_call: -; j_call: TRBJ1-2; v_call: TRBV6-2/TRBV6-3; clone_size: -; cdr3_aa: CASSSYITKRANYGYTF; cdr3_nt: TGTGCCAGCAGTTCCTATATCACGAAAAGAGCTAACTATGGCTACACCTTC
d_call: -; j_call: TRBJ2-1; v_call: TRBV7-9; clone_size: -; cdr3_aa: CASSSWAKRQSSYEQFF; cdr3_nt: TGTGCCAGCAGCTCATGGGCGAAAAGACAATCTTCCTATGAGCAGTTCTTC
d_call: TRBD2; j_call: TRBJ2-1; v_call: TRBV29-1; clone_size: few; cdr3_aa: CSVEREPVNEQFF; cdr3_nt: TGCAGCGTTGAGCGGGAGCCGGTCAATGAGCAGTTCTTC
d_call: -; j_call: TRBJ1-1; v_call: TRBV19; clone_size: -; cdr3_aa: CASSPPADRTAFF; cdr3_nt: TGTGCCAGTAGCCCCCCGGCAGACAGGACGGCTTTCTTT
d_call: TRBD1; j_call: TRBJ1-5; v_call: TRBV24-1; clone_size: -; cdr3_aa: CATSDSHRTGGSNQPQHF; cdr3_nt: TGTGCCACCAGTGATTCCCACCGGACAGGGGGGTCTAATCAGCCCCAGCATTTT
d_call: -; j_call: TRBJ2-7; v_call: TRBV19; clone_size: -; cdr3_aa: CASSQARGAGGEQYF; cdr3_nt: TGTGCCAGTAGCCAAGCCCGGGGGGCCGGTGGCGAGCAGTACTTC
d_call: TRBD1; j_call: TRBJ2-1; v_call: TRBV10-1; clone_size: -; cdr3_aa: CASPRPPGGFNNEQFF; cdr3_nt: TGCGCCAGCCCCCGCCCCCCAGGGGGCTTCAACAATGAGCAGTTCTTC
d_call: -; j_call: TRBJ1-1; v_call: TRBV18; clone_size: -; cdr3_aa: CASSSSVGRPNTEAFF; cdr3_nt: TGTGCCAGCTCATCTTCTGTGGGCAGGCCGAACACTGAAGCTTTCTTT
d_call: TRBD1; j_call: TRBJ1-4; v_call: TRBV7-9; clone_size: -; cdr3_aa: CASSPGTGGIEKLFF; cdr3_nt: TGTGCCAGCAGCCCCGGGACAGGGGGGATTGAAAAACTGTTTTTT
d_call: -; j_call: TRBJ2-2; v_call: TRBV5-5; clone_size: -; cdr3_aa: CASSLLLNTGELFF; cdr3_nt: TGTGCCAGCAGCTTGCTACTCAACACCGGGGAGCTGTTTTTT
d_call: TRBD1; j_call: TRBJ1-6; v_call: TRBV9; clone_size: -; cdr3_aa: CASSGQGASPLHF; cdr3_nt: TGTGCCAGCTCGGGACAGGGGGCTTCACCCCTCCACTTT
d_call: TRBD1; j_call: TRBJ1-1; v_call: TRBV11-2; clone_size: -; cdr3_aa: CASSPGQGRAFF; cdr3_nt: TGTGCCAGCAGCCCCGGACAGGGTCGAGCTTTCTTT
d_call: TRBD1; j_call: TRBJ2-2; v_call: TRBV9; clone_size: -; cdr3_aa: CASSENNRGLGELFF; cdr3_nt: TGTGCCAGCAGCGAAAATAACAGGGGGCTCGGGGAGCTGTTTTTT
d_call: -; j_call: TRBJ1-5; v_call: TRBV10-2; clone_size: -; cdr3_aa: CASSGDTVNQPQHF; cdr3_nt: TGCGCCAGCAGTGGAGACACCGTAAATCAGCCCCAGCATTTT
d_call: TRBD1; j_call: TRBJ2-7; v_call: TRBV4-1; clone_size: -; cdr3_aa: CASSQTTGGDEQYF; cdr3_nt: TGCGCCAGCAGCCAAACGACAGGGGGCGACGAGCAGTACTTC
d_call: -; j_call: TRBJ1-5; v_call: TRBV28; clone_size: once; cdr3_aa: CASSLAGSNQPQHF; cdr3_nt: TGTGCCAGCAGTTTAGCAGGGAGCAATCAGCCCCAGCATTTT
d_call: -; j_call: TRBJ1-2; v_call: TRBV25-1; clone_size: once; cdr3_aa: CASSESRTYGYTF; cdr3_nt: TGTGCCAGCAGTGAATCTCGGACTTATGGCTACACCTTC
d_call: -; j_call: TRBJ1-2; v_call: TRBV28; clone_size: -; cdr3_aa: CASSLSRQVYGYTF; cdr3_nt: TGTGCCAGCAGTTTAAGCCGACAGGTGTATGGCTACACCTTC
d_call: TRBD1; j_call: TRBJ1-1; v_call: TRBV5-1; clone_size: -; cdr3_aa: CASSLGTGRLNTEAFF; cdr3_nt: TGCGCCAGCAGCTTAGGGACAGGCCGTTTGAACACTGAAGCTTTCTTT